The clone carrying this T cell receptor (beta chain) turned up a few times. What it binds is not known. The data stem from a study of identical twins. Findings and limits, study-wide: While abundant cord blood beta clonotypes carried fewer insertions, memory repertoires showed no such pattern. Conclusions rested on cross-sectional statistics rather than following the same donors. The models systematically underestimated how much out-of-frame TCR alpha was shared in monozygotic twins.

This CDR3 contains 17 residues. J was trimmed by 3 bases and V by 5 bases; bases with no gene match: 8. Germline CDR1 and CDR2: SGHTA and FQGNSA. TCRdb processed the 5' RACE reads anew with MiXCR; each CDR3 protein has one entry. This table has 200,000 to 300,000 distinct CDR3 sequences, roughly a tenth appearing once. The chain links TRBV7-2 to TRBJ2-3, with 13 bases lining up with TRBD2. The TCR originated in a man aged 50 to 60 in good health. Material: memory T cells sorted from blood. This chain's CDR3 is CASSPRTSGRGTDTQYF. In DNA, the CDR3 is TGTGCCAGCAGCCCGCGGACTAGCGGGAGAGGGACAGATACGCAGTATTTT.